The sequence of this T cell receptor (beta chain) was determined in a study of blood T cells in healthy people across ages. Overall study findings and caveats: Roughly linear age-related decline in beta diversity appeared, significant by age roughly 40. Strong correlation existed between TCR beta diversity and naive T cell percentage.

The germline V and J ends were trimmed by 5 bases and 3 bases, with 27 bases remaining between them. The CDR3 loop spans 18 amino acids. From germline, CDR1 is DFQATT and CDR2 SNEGSKA (reference sequence). This clonotype occurred a few times. Antigen unknown. The use of a sample-barcoded 5' primer and a J-beta primer mix characterized a second PCR of roughly 7 to 12 cycles. TCRdb analysed the 5' RACE reads with MiXCR anew, one entry per CDR3 protein. The sample includes some 1.5 million distinct CDR3 sequences, 28% of them seen just once. No fewer than 6 micrograms of total RNA were isolated from every sample.

The chain combines TRBV20-1 with TRBJ2-3, with D tentatively TRBD1 or TRBD2 (5 bases each). Sequencing used blood. This clonotype was sampled from a woman in her thirties in good health. CDR3 sequence: CSAVNWGTGRDLTDTQYF. CDR3 nucleotide sequence: TGCAGTGCTGTCAACTGGGGAACGGGACGGGACCTTACAGATACGCAGTATTTT.